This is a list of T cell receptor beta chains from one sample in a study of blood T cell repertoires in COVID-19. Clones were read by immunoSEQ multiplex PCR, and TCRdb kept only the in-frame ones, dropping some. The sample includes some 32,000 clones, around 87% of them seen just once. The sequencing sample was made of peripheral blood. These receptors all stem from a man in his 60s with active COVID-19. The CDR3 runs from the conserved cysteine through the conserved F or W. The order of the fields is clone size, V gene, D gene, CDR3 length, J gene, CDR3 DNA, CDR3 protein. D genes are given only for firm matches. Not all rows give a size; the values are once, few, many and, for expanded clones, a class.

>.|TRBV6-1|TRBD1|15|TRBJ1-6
TGTGCCAGCAGTGAATCACGGACAGGGACGTCACCCCTCCACTTT
CASSESRTGTSPLHF
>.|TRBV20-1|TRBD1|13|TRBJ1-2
TGCAGTGCTAGTTTTGGACAGGGTATCGGCTACACCTTC
CSASFGQGIGYTF
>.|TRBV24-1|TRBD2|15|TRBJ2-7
TGTGCCACCAGTGATCCCGGACTAGCAGCCTACGAGCAGTACTTC
CATSDPGLAAYEQYF
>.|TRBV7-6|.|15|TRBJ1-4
TGTGCCAGCAGCCCCTGGGGCAGCGCGACCGAAAAACTGTTTTTT
CASSPWGSATEKLFF
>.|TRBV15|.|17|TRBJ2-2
TGTGCCACCAGCAGAGAGTATCCCCTAGCTGACACCGGGGAGCTGTTTTTT
CATSREYPLADTGELFF
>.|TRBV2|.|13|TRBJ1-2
TGTGCCAGCAGCGTGACAGGTACCTATGGCTACACCTTC
CASSVTGTYGYTF
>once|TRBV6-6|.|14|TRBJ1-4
TGTGCCAGCAGTTACTACAGGGTTGGTGAAAAACTGTTTTTT
CASSYYRVGEKLFF
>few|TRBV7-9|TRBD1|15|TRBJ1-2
TGTGCCAGCAGCCTCCGGACAGGGGGCGGCTATGGCTACACCTTC
CASSLRTGGGYGYTF
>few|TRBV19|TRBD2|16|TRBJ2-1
TGTGCCTCTAGTAGGTGGGCGGGGGGGTCCTACAATGAGCAGTTCTTC
CASSRWAGGSYNEQFF
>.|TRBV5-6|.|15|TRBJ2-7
TGTGCCAGCAGCCCTACTCAGGGTTCAACCTACGAGCAGTACTTC
CASSPTQGSTYEQYF
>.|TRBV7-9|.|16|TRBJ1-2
TGTGCCAGCAGCTTAGCGCAGGCACCTACGGTGAGAGGCTACACCTTC
CASSLAQAPTVRGYTF
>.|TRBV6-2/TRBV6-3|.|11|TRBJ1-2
TGTGCCAGCAGCCAGGGACACGGTTGTATCTTC
CASSQGHGCIF
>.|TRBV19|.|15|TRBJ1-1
TGTGCCAGTAGGCGTTCTAGTCTAATGAACACTGAAGCTTTCTTT
CASRRSSLMNTEAFF
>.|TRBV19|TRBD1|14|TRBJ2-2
TGTGCCACTAAGGGACAGGGGAACACCGGGGAGCTGTTTTTT
CATKGQGNTGELFF
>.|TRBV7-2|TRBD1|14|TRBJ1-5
TGTGCCAGCAGACGACAGGGTCGCAATCAGCCCCAGCATTTT
CASRRQGRNQPQHF
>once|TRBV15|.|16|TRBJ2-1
TGTGCCACCAGCAGAGGCGGGTTGAGGGCAATTGGGGAGCAGTTCTTC
CATSRGGLRAIGEQFF
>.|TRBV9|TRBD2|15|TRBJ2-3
TGTGCCAGCAGCGCCGGGACTACGAGCACAGATACGCAGTATTTT
CASSAGTTSTDTQYF
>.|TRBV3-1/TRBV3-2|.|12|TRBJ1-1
TGTGCCAGCCCCCGGGAGGGTAGCCTGCTTTTCTTT
CASPREGSLLFF
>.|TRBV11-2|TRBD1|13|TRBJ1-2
TGTGCCAGCAGCGCGGGGACAGGGCTTGGCTACACCTTC
CASSAGTGLGYTF
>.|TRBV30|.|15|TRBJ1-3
TGTGCCTGGAGCGTCGGTCTCCTCTCTGGAAACACCATATATTTT
CAWSVGLLSGNTIYF